This TCR beta chain was captured in a study of technical replicates of blood from several donors. Here immunoSEQ multiplex PCR was the method, and the copy in TCRdb shows in-frame clones only, minus some. Here the sample spans about 66,000 clones, about 90% being singletons. The length of the CDR3 is 16 residues. V was clipped by 4 bases and J by 1 base; unmatched bases: 8. The germline V gene encodes CDR1 SGHDN and CDR2 FVKESK. Material: T cells isolated from PBMCs. The chain uses TRBV14 and TRBJ2-5, with 8 bases matching TRBD2. This clonotype originated in a human donor in good health. In DNA form, the CDR3 reads TGTGCCAGCAGCCCCTTAGCGGGACCTTCCCAAGAGACCCAGTACTTC. It translates to CASSPLAGPSQETQYF.